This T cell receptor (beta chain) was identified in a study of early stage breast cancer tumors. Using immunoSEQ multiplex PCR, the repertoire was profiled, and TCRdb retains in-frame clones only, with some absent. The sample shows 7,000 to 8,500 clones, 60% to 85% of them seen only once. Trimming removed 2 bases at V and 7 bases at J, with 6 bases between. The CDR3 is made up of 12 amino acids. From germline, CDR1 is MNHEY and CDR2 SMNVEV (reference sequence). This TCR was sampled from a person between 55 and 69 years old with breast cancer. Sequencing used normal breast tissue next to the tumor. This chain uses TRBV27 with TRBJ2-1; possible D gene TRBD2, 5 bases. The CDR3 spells CASSLTGNEQFF. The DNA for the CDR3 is TGTGCCAGCAGTTTAACGGGGAATGAGCAGTTCTTC.